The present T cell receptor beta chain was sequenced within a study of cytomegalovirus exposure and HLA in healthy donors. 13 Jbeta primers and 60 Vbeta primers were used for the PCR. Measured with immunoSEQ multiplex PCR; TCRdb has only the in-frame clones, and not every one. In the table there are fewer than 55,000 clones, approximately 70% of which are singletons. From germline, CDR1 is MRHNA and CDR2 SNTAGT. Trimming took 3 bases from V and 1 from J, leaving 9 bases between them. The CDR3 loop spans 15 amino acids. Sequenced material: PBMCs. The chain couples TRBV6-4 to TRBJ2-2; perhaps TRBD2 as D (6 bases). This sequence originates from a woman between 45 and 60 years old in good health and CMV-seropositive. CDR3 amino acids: CASSEGSGNTGELFF. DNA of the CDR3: TGTGCCAGCAGTGAGGGTAGCGGGAACACCGGGGAGCTGTTTTTT.